These 23 T cell receptor beta chains were sequenced from one sample in a study of blood T cell repertoires in COVID-19. Libraries were prepared by immunoSEQ multiplex PCR; TCRdb keeps only in-frame clonotypes and omits some of them. The sample carries roughly 220,000 clones, 80% to 90% recorded once. The material sequenced was peripheral blood. Receptors originate from a middle-aged woman who had recovered from COVID-19.

This rearrangement joins TRBV7-9 to TRBJ2-3; 10 nucleotides align to TRBD1. Germline loops: CDR1 SEHNR, CDR2 FQNEAQ (reference sequence). V was pared by 3 bases and J by 6 bases, with 6 bases of the junction left unmatched. This CDR3 is built from 15 residues. The CDR3 DNA follows: TGTGCCAGCAGCTTGGCGACAGGGGGCATGGATACGCAGTATTTT. This encodes CASSLATGGMDTQYF.

The chain is built from TRBV28 and TRBJ1-2, with 9 bases lining up with TRBD1. The CDR3 loop spans 14 amino acids. The ends lost 2 bases at V and 6 bases at J; junction bases unmatched: 4. Per germline, CDR1 MDHEN and CDR2 SYDVKM. The chain's CDR3 is CASSLGDRVNGYTF. DNA for the CDR3: TGTGCCAGCAGTTTAGGGGACAGGGTAAATGGCTACACCTTC.

The genes are TRBV27 and TRBJ1-1, with D possibly being TRBD1 (5 bases). Germline CDR1 is MNHEY and CDR2 is SMNVEV (reference sequence). V was clipped by 3 bases and J by 5 bases, with 13 bases between them. The CDR3 length is 14 residues. The CDR3 sequence: CASSFLGRGTEAFF. DNA for the CDR3: TGTGCCAGCAGTTTCCTGGGGAGGGGAACTGAAGCTTTCTTT.

V usage is TRBV18 and J usage is TRBJ2-2; D is possibly TRBD2 (6 bases). The germline V gene encodes CDR1 KGHSH and CDR2 LQKENI. The CDR3 contains 16 residues. The V and J ends lost 3 bases and 8 bases respectively, with 19 bases between them. CDR3 loop: CASSPHPDSGGGELFF. In nucleotides, the CDR3 is TGTGCCAGCTCACCCCACCCGGACTCCGGGGGTGGGGAGCTGTTTTTT.

The rearrangement uses TRBV9 and TRBJ2-1, with 8 bases that match TRBD2. Per the germline V gene, CDR1 is SGDLS and CDR2 is YYNGEE. This CDR3 spans 15 amino acids. V gave up 0 bases and J gave up 3 bases; unmatched junction bases: 2. The CDR3 protein is CASSVDRGGYNEQFF. The CDR3 nucleotides read TGTGCCAGCAGCGTAGACCGGGGGGGCTACAATGAGCAGTTCTTC.

This rearrangement joins TRBV6-2 or TRBV6-3 to TRBJ2-2; tentative D call: TRBD1 (7 bases). Looked up from germline, CDR1 is MNHEY and CDR2 is SVGEGT. The CDR3 spans 18 residues. V dropped 2 bases and J dropped 4 bases, with 20 bases sitting between them. CDR3 nucleotide sequence: TGTGCCAGCAGTTACAGCGGACAGGTCGGGGGCGGCACCGGGGAGCTGTTTTTT. It specifies CASSYSGQVGGGTGELFF.

This rearrangement joins TRBV6-2 or TRBV6-3 to TRBJ1-1, with D perhaps TRBD1 (5 bases). Germline loops: CDR1 MNHEY, CDR2 SVGEGT. Trimming took off 3 bases at V and 6 bases at J, with 14 bases between the two ends. The CDR3 is 14 residues long. The DNA for the CDR3 is TGTGCCAGCAGTTATTCCGGACAAATCTCTGAAGCTTTCTTT. It translates to CASSYSGQISEAFF.

The rearrangement joins TRBV7-2 to TRBJ1-2; TRBD1 matches at 8 bases. The J segment lost 3 bases and the V segment lost 6 bases, leaving 9 bases of the junction unmatched. The length of the CDR3 is 15 residues. Germline-derived CDR1 and CDR2 are SGHTA and FQGNSA. CDR3 in amino acids: CASRKTQGADYGYTF. CDR3 DNA sequence: TGTGCCAGCAGGAAAACTCAGGGGGCTGACTATGGCTACACCTTC.

This clone was counted a single time. The genes are TRBV5-5 and TRBJ1-5; D gene uncertain. This CDR3 contains 16 residues. V dropped 0 bases and J dropped 8 bases, with 18 bases sitting between them. The germline V gene encodes CDR1 SGHKS and CDR2 YYEKEE (reference sequence). CDR3 protein: CASSLGGPDQQEPQHF. The CDR3 DNA sequence: TGTGCCAGCAGCTTGGGAGGGCCGGACCAGCAGGAGCCCCAGCATTTT.

This clone was detected once. The gene calls are TRBV19 and TRBJ2-7; 8 nucleotides align to TRBD1. CDR3 length: 13 residues. Germline values: CDR1 LNHDA, CDR2 SQIVND (reference sequence). V was pared by 6 bases and J by 1 base, with 2 bases of the junction left unmatched. DNA of the CDR3: TGTGCCAGTAGCGACAGGGGTTCCTACGAGCAGTACTTC. Protein product: CASSDRGSYEQYF.

The chain uses TRBV18 and TRBJ2-1; TRBD2 matches at 10 bases. The germline V gene has CDR1 KGHSH and CDR2 LQKENI. Trimming at V came to 4 bases and at J to 4 bases, leaving 7 bases not matched to a gene. The CDR3 loop spans 16 amino acids. In DNA, the CDR3 is TGTGCCAGCTCACTAAGCGGGGGGGCGAGTTACAATGAGCAGTTCTTC. This sequence encodes CASSLSGGASYNEQFF.

J is TRBJ1-4 and V is TRBV3-1 (or the pseudogene TRBV3-2), with D unresolved. Trimming pared 3 bases from V and 7 bases from J, leaving 3 bases between. The germline V gene has CDR1 LGHDT and CDR2 YNNKEL (reference sequence). CDR3 size: 11 residues. The CDR3 reads CASSHSEKLFF. The CDR3 DNA reads as TGTGCCAGCAGCCATAGTGAAAAACTGTTTTTT.

The V and J genes are TRBV19 and TRBJ2-6; D gene unclear. This CDR3 spans 15 amino acids. CDR1 is LNHDA, CDR2 SQIVND, per germline (reference sequence). Trimming pared 7 bases from V and 0 bases from J, leaving 10 bases between. The CDR3 coding sequence is TGTGCCAGTACCACTTTAAGCTCTGGGGCCAACGTCCTGACTTTC. Its translation is CASTTLSSGANVLTF.

J is TRBJ2-7 and V is TRBV12-3 or TRBV12-4, with 11 bases fitting TRBD2. V trimming: 7 bases; J trimming: 3 bases; junction bases outside the gene matches: 2. There are 13 residues in the CDR3. The CDR3 loop is CASKLAGGYEQYF. The CDR3 DNA reads as TGTGCCAGCAAGCTAGCGGGGGGCTACGAGCAGTACTTC.

This chain joins TRBV19 and TRBJ1-5, with D possibly being TRBD1 (6 bases). Germline assignment: CDR1 LNHDA and CDR2 SQIVND (reference sequence). CDR3 length equals 14 residues. Trimming cost V 6 bases and J 7 bases, with 16 bases left between them. The CDR3 DNA follows: TGTGCCAGTAGGGTTACAGGGTTAAGCCAGCCCCAGCATTTT. Its protein is CASRVTGLSQPQHF.

This rearrangement joins TRBV6-5 to TRBJ1-6; D not resolved. The CDR3 is 16 amino acids. The germline CDR1 and CDR2 sequences are MNHEY and SVGAGI. With 2 bases removed from V and 0 bases from J, the gap between germline ends came to 8 bases. The CDR3 DNA reads TGTGCCAGCAGTTACCAGAAAAGCTCCTATAATTCACCCCTCCACTTT. Translated, it gives CASSYQKSSYNSPLHF.

This clone was observed a handful of times. The rearrangement uses TRBV29-1 and TRBJ1-4, with D tentatively TRBD1 (5 bases). This CDR3 has 12 amino acids. CDR1 is SQVTM, CDR2 ANQGSEA, per germline. With 5 bases removed from V and 7 bases from J, the gap between germline ends came to 11 bases. CDR3 sequence: CSVRDYGEKLFF. DNA for the CDR3: TGCAGCGTTAGGGACTACGGTGAAAAACTGTTTTTT.

V and J are TRBV29-1 and TRBJ1-1, with 8 bases identical to TRBD1. V gave up 6 bases and J gave up 2 bases; unmatched junction bases: 8. Germline V gives CDR1 SQVTM, CDR2 ANQGSEA. The CDR3 spans 14 residues. CDR3 nucleotides: TGCAGCGTCAGGGGGCCTTCGGGAAACACTGAAGCTTTCTTT. It specifies CSVRGPSGNTEAFF.

The chain is built from TRBV7-2 and TRBJ2-5; 12 bases are a match to TRBD2. Per the germline V gene, CDR1 is SGHTA and CDR2 is FQGNSA. Trimming at V came to 1 base and at J to 5 bases, leaving 8 bases not matched to a gene. The length of the CDR3 is 17 residues. The CDR3, as DNA: TGTGCCAGCAGCTTAGGGTCCGGACTAGCGGGGTATGAGACCCAGTACTTC. Residues: CASSLGSGLAGYETQYF.

The table lists this clone with a count of one. V is TRBV10-3 and J is TRBJ2-1; TRBD1 agrees at 8 bases. J lost 6 bases, V lost 5 bases, and 3 bases had no gene match. Germline CDR1 and CDR2: ENHRY and SYGVKD. There are 13 residues in the CDR3. The CDR3, as DNA: TGTGCCATCAGTCTGACAGGGGTCAATGAGCAGTTCTTC. This codes for CAISLTGVNEQFF.

This chain uses TRBV15 with TRBJ1-4; 9 nucleotides match TRBD1. This CDR3 spans 19 amino acids. Looked up from germline, CDR1 is LNHNV and CDR2 is YYDKDF (reference sequence). Germline trimming cut 3 bases from V and 6 bases from J; bases unmatched to any gene: 17. The CDR3 protein is CATSRGPGTGKGTDEKLFF. CDR3 sequence (DNA): TGTGCCACCAGCAGGGGGCCCGGGACAGGGAAGGGGACCGATGAAAAACTGTTTTTT.

This clone came up a few times. This chain joins TRBV6-4 and TRBJ2-1; TRBD2 matches at 8 bases. CDR1 is MRHNA and CDR2 is SNTAGT in the germline V gene. V was clipped by 3 bases and J by 6 bases; unmatched bases: 7. This CDR3 contains 15 residues. The CDR3 region is CASSEDGGASNEQFF. Written as DNA, the CDR3 is TGTGCCAGCAGTGAGGACGGGGGGGCCTCCAATGAGCAGTTCTTC.

This clone was recorded at least ten times. The genes are TRBV19 and TRBJ1-5; 8 bases fit TRBD1. The CDR3 totals 16 residues. The V gene's germline CDR1 is LNHDA and CDR2 SQIVND (reference sequence). V lost 5 bases and J lost 7; bases outside the gene matches: 13. The CDR3 protein is CASSGEGRGLGQPQHF. Here the CDR3 DNA reads TGTGCCAGTAGTGGGGAGGGCAGGGGGCTTGGACAGCCCCAGCATTTT.